This entry features one TCR beta chain sequence. The antigen remains undetermined. Sequencing ends 3 residues short of the CDR3 end; the germline J gene provides the rest. These data are taken from a study of T cells in women clearing cervical HPV infection. About the study: Blood came at first lesion visit for cases, post-clearance for controls. HLA type stays a possible confounder, typing being limited.

Study-level points and caveats: Cases and controls were distinguished at AUC 0.83 by richness and V genes. TRBV6-7 relative abundance averaged about 0.1% in cases and less than 0.2% in controls.

Germline assignment: CDR1 SNHLY and CDR2 FYNNEI. The V and J ends lost 9 bases and 7 bases, in that order; junction bases with no gene match: 4. The CDR3 loop spans 11 amino acids. Using immunoSEQ multiplex PCR, the repertoire was profiled, and TCRdb retains in-frame clones only, with some absent. Seen in this sample are 36,000 or so clones; the ten most common clones hold roughly 4%. The chain carries TRBV2 and TRBJ1-1; TRBD1 aligns across 8 bases. The sequencing input was blood buffy coat. The sequence derives from a woman between 18 and 69 years old with a cervical HPV16 infection that either progressed to CIN3+ or cleared (not recorded which). The CDR3 region is CASGQGHEAFF. CDR3 DNA, as far as it was read: TGTGCCAGTGGACAGGGACATGAA.